This passage covers 26 T cell receptor beta chains from one sample sequenced in a study of T cells after yellow fever vaccination. TCRdb reprocessed the 5' RACE reads with MiXCR, giving one entry per CDR3 protein. Here the sample spans about 320,000 distinct CDR3 sequences, 3.5% to 4.5% being singletons. The material was PBMCs, obtained 15 days after the yellow fever booster vaccination. Receptors were obtained from a man aged 18 to 30 who received the YFV17D yellow fever vaccine.

This clonotype was counted ten times or more. The V gene is TRBV5-1, the J gene TRBJ2-1; the D gene is possibly TRBD2 (5 bases). Germline V gene data show CDR1 as SGHRS and CDR2 as YFSETQ. V gave up 0 bases and J gave up 8 bases, with 15 bases separating them. The CDR3 runs to 15 residues. The CDR3 region has the DNA TGCGCCAGCAGCTTGGTCCCTAGCCCCGGGGATGAGCAGTTCTTC. It encodes CASSLVPSPGDEQFF.

This clonotype was observed at least ten times. The chain has TRBV6-2 or TRBV6-3 and TRBJ2-1; unclear D gene. Between the trimmed V and J ends, which lost 7 bases and 8 bases, there was a span of 15 bases. The CDR3 consists of 13 residues. Germline V gene data show CDR1 as MNHEY and CDR2 as SVGEGT. CDR3 protein: CASNAPGLDEQFF. CDR3 nucleotide sequence: TGTGCCAGCAATGCTCCAGGCCTGGATGAGCAGTTCTTC.

This clonotype was seen a few times. The chain has TRBV30 and TRBJ1-1; D gene uncertain. Germline CDR1 and CDR2: GTSNPN and SVGIG (reference sequence). This CDR3 is built from 13 residues. V gave up 6 bases and J gave up 5 bases, with 16 bases separating them. CDR3 sequence (DNA): TGTGCCTGCAATCTACATAGCGGGACTGAAGCTTTCTTT. This codes for CACNLHSGTEAFF.

The table lists this clonotype with many counts. This chain joins TRBV5-6 and TRBJ2-7; TRBD1 matches 7 bases. Per germline, CDR1 SGHDT and CDR2 YYEEEE. This CDR3 has 13 amino acids. Germline trimming cut 3 bases from V and 4 bases from J; bases unmatched to any gene: 4. The CDR3 DNA sequence: TGTGCCAGCAGCTCCGGGACAGAGTACGAGCAGTACTTC. Its translation: CASSSGTEYEQYF.

The sample holds many counts of this clonotype. The rearrangement links TRBV6-5 to TRBJ2-1, with 7 positions matching TRBD1. The CDR3 consists of 14 residues. Trimming cost V 2 bases and J 15 bases; bases outside gene matches: 13. CDR1 and CDR2 (germline): MNHEY, SVGAGI. CDR3 coding DNA: TGTGCCAGCAGTTACGGGACAGAGAGGACCCCTAGGTTCTTC. This codes for CASSYGTERTPRFF.

V gene TRBV28 combines with J gene TRBJ2-5; possibly TRBD2 for D (5 bases). CDR1 MDHEN and CDR2 SYDVKM come from the germline V gene. Trimming took off 1 base at V and 0 bases at J, with 6 bases between the two ends. This CDR3 spans 14 amino acids. The chain's CDR3 is CASSLLAYQETQYF. The DNA for the CDR3 is TGTGCCAGCAGTTTATTAGCGTACCAAGAGACCCAGTACTTC. Drawing the rest from reference TRBV28 and TRBJ2-5, the complete variable domain is DVKVTQSSRYLVKRTGEKVFLECVQDMDHENMFWYRQDPGLGLRLIYFSYDVKMKEKGDIPEGYSVSREKKERFSLILESASTNQTSMYLCASSLLAYQETQYFGPGTRLLVL.

The sample holds a few counts of this clonotype. This chain connects TRBV11-2 to TRBJ1-1; D gene ambiguous. The CDR3 length is 13 residues. Trimming removed 5 bases at V and 7 bases at J, with 14 bases between. Germline CDR1 reads SGHAT; CDR2 reads FQNNGV. CDR3 nucleotide sequence: TGTGCCAGCAGCCAAACCGGTTTGGGTGAAGCTTTCTTT. This sequence encodes CASSQTGLGEAFF. Filled out from reference TRBV11-2 and TRBJ1-1, the complete variable domain reads EAGVAQSPRYKIIEKRQSVAFWCNPISGHATLYWYQQILGQGPKLLIQFQNNGVVDDSQLPKDRFSAERLKGVDSTLKIQPAKLEDSAVYLCASSQTGLGEAFFGQGTRLTVV.

In this sample, this clonotype turned up many times. The rearrangement uses TRBV7-9 and TRBJ2-3; D is unclear. CDR1 and CDR2 from the germline V gene are SEHNR and FQNEAQ (reference sequence). The V end was cut by 8 bases, the J end by 3 bases, with 18 bases between. This CDR3 contains 15 residues. Here the CDR3 DNA reads TGTGCCAGCGGTCCGAGAGGTTTTGGGACAGATACGCAGTATTTT. This codes for CASGPRGFGTDTQYF.

There are many counts of this clonotype. J is TRBJ2-3 and V is TRBV15, with D possibly matching TRBD2 (6 bases). V gave up 4 bases and J gave up 3 bases, with 20 bases separating them. CDR1 is LNHNV, CDR2 YYDKDF, per germline (reference sequence). CDR3 size: 17 residues. CDR3 nucleotides: TGTGCCACCAGCAAACCCGGCGGGGCAGGGAGGACAGATACGCAGTATTTT. Translating gives CATSKPGGAGRTDTQYF.

This clonotype has a handful of counts. This chain links TRBV9 with TRBJ2-3; 8 nucleotides agree with TRBD2. The length of the CDR3 is 17 residues. Germline values: CDR1 SGDLS, CDR2 YYNGEE. With V trimmed by 1 base and J by 0 bases, 7 bases remained unmatched. CDR3 DNA sequence: TGTGCCAGCAGCGTACTAAGCGGGGGCCCTAGCACAGATACGCAGTATTTT. Translated: CASSVLSGGPSTDTQYF.

J is TRBJ1-5 and V is TRBV24-1; perhaps TRBD1 as D (6 bases). Germline V gives CDR1 KGHDR, CDR2 SFDVKD. V was cut by 9 bases and J by 5 bases, with 19 bases left in between. CDR3 length: 15 residues. The CDR3 spells CATQDSRNSHQPQHF. The CDR3 coding sequence is TGTGCCACCCAGGACAGCCGCAATAGTCATCAGCCCCAGCATTTT.

This clonotype was seen at least ten times. This chain joins TRBV6-5 and TRBJ1-6; 8 nucleotides match TRBD1. V was clipped by 2 bases and J by 3 bases; unmatched bases: 0. This CDR3 is built from 15 residues. CDR1 and CDR2 (germline): MNHEY, SVGAGI. The CDR3 DNA sequence: TGTGCCAGCAGTTACGGACAGGGCTATAATTCACCCCTCCACTTT. It translates to CASSYGQGYNSPLHF.

This clonotype was observed a few times. This CDR3 is CASSRTGSHEQYF. CDR3 in DNA: TGTGCCAGCAGTCGGACAGGGAGCCACGAGCAGTACTTC. The chain joins TRBV2 to TRBJ2-7, with 8 nucleotides matching TRBD1. The J segment lost 5 bases and the V segment lost 5 bases, leaving 5 bases of the junction unmatched. The CDR3 is 13 residues long. The germline V gene encodes CDR1 SNHLY and CDR2 FYNNEI.

This clonotype was picked up a small number of times. The V gene is TRBV30, the J gene TRBJ1-1; D is uncertain. From germline, CDR1 is GTSNPN and CDR2 SVGIG (reference sequence). The V gene lost 5 bases and the J gene lost 5 bases, with 9 bases spanning the gap. The CDR3 runs 11 residues. The chain's CDR3 is CAWLLGTEAFF. The CDR3 DNA follows: TGTGCCTGGTTGCTAGGGACTGAAGCTTTCTTT. Variable domain in full (rest from reference TRBV30 and TRBJ1-1): SQTIHQWPATLVQPVGSPLSLECTVEGTSNPNLYWYRQAAGRGLQLLFYSVGIGQISSEVPQNLSASRPQDRQFILSSKKLLLSDSGFYLCAWLLGTEAFFGQGTRLTVV.

This clonotype was counted between two and nine times. This chain links TRBV6-5 with TRBJ1-6; D ambiguous. CDR1 is MNHEY and CDR2 is SVGAGI in the germline V gene. The length of the CDR3 is 15 residues. Trimming removed 4 bases at V and 9 bases at J, with 16 bases between. This chain's CDR3 is CASSSNPTDPSPLHF. The CDR3 bases are TGTGCCAGCAGTTCGAACCCGACGGACCCTTCACCCCTCCACTTT.

The sample holds a few counts of this clonotype. This chain joins TRBV6-1 and TRBJ2-3; perhaps TRBD2 as D (6 bases). Deletions cut 7 bases from V and 2 bases from J, with 16 bases between. Germline assignment: CDR1 MNHNS and CDR2 SASEGT. The CDR3 totals 15 residues. The CDR3 protein is CASNRGLESTDTQYF. In DNA form, the CDR3 reads TGTGCCAGCAACCGGGGACTCGAATCCACAGATACGCAGTATTTT.

The rearrangement uses TRBV4-1 and TRBJ1-6; 7 bases align to TRBD1. CDR3 length: 15 residues. Germline V gene data show CDR1 as MGHRA and CDR2 as YSYEKL. The junction had 7 bases not matched to a gene; V was cut back by 3 bases and J by 8 bases. In DNA form, the CDR3 reads TGCGCCAGCAGCCATCAGGGGGTTCGGGATTCACCCCTCCACTTT. This encodes CASSHQGVRDSPLHF.

This clonotype has only a few counts. The chain's CDR3 is CASSPGGDFDEQFF. The CDR3 region has the DNA TGTGCCAGCAGCCCCGGAGGGGATTTCGATGAGCAGTTCTTC. The chain recombines TRBV7-2 with TRBJ2-1; D is perhaps TRBD2 (6 bases). Germline V lookup: CDR1 SGHTA, CDR2 FQGNSA. There are 14 residues in the CDR3. Trimming shortened V by 5 bases and J by 8 bases, and 16 bases separated the two germline ends.

The rearrangement uses TRBV5-1 and TRBJ2-5, with D uncertain. Germline V CDR1 and CDR2: SGHRS, YFSETQ. This CDR3 spans 14 amino acids. V shed 2 bases and J shed 4 bases, with 12 bases lying between them. The CDR3 loop reads CASSFVIGRETQYF. The CDR3 DNA follows: TGCGCCAGCAGCTTTGTGATCGGTCGAGAGACCCAGTACTTC.

This clonotype was detected many times. The chain combines TRBV27 with TRBJ1-5; D is undetermined. Per the germline V gene, CDR1 is MNHEY and CDR2 is SMNVEV (reference sequence). The CDR3 is 14 residues long. V was shortened by 0 bases and J by 7 bases, with 10 bases between the two germline ends. The CDR3 is CASSLSGQGQPQHF. CDR3 DNA sequence: TGTGCCAGCAGTTTATCCGGGCAAGGACAGCCCCAGCATTTT.

The sample holds many counts of this clonotype. Here the CDR3 reads CASRHDEYTEAFF. The DNA for the CDR3 is TGTGCCAGCAGACATGACGAATACACTGAAGCTTTCTTT. The chain has TRBV6-5 and TRBJ1-1; D remains ambiguous. Germline CDR1 MNHEY, CDR2 SVGAGI. The CDR3 runs 13 residues. The germline V and J ends were trimmed by 6 bases and 3 bases, with 11 bases remaining between them.

The rearrangement joins TRBV12-3 or TRBV12-4 to TRBJ2-7, with 11 bases matching TRBD2. V trimming: 5 bases; J trimming: 6 bases; junction bases outside the gene matches: 9. The CDR3 loop spans 15 amino acids. CDR3 sequence (DNA): TGTGCCAGCAGTGCTAGCGGGGGGCCGTTTGCCGAGCAGTACTTC. Translated: CASSASGGPFAEQYF.

A few counts support this clonotype. CDR3 in amino acids: CASSQDRSRAMNTEAFF. The CDR3 DNA sequence: TGCGCCAGCAGCCAAGATAGGTCGCGGGCCATGAACACTGAAGCTTTCTTT. The rearrangement joins TRBV4-3 to TRBJ1-1, with D unresolved. In germline, CDR1 is LGHNA, CDR2 YSLEER. V lost 0 bases and J lost 0, with 14 bases in between. The CDR3 sequence is 17 residues long.

The V gene is TRBV7-9, the J gene TRBJ1-1, with no clear D. The CDR3 is 14 residues long. CDR1 SEHNR and CDR2 FQNEAQ come from the germline V gene (reference sequence). V lost 4 bases and J lost 5, with 14 bases in between. CDR3 in DNA: TGTGCCAGCAGCTCCGTGGTGTGGAGAACTGAAGCTTTCTTT. The encoded protein is CASSSVVWRTEAFF.

This clonotype was seen ten or more times. The chain has TRBV6-2 or TRBV6-3 and TRBJ1-1; D not certain. This CDR3 comprises 12 residues. The germline V and J ends were trimmed by 5 bases and 6 bases, with 10 bases remaining between them. Germline lookup yields CDR1 MNHEY and CDR2 SVGEGT. The CDR3 region has the DNA TGTGCCAGCAGTCAACAGTTCGCTGAAGCTTTCTTT. Its protein product is CASSQQFAEAFF.

This clonotype was detected a few times. V is TRBV4-3 and J is TRBJ2-4, with 9 positions matching TRBD1. The CDR3 totals 18 residues. Trimming cost V 1 base and J 5 bases; bases outside gene matches: 12. Germline V gives CDR1 LGHNA, CDR2 YSLEER. The CDR3 loop is CASSQAAFRDREQNIQYF. As DNA, the CDR3 is TGCGCCAGCAGCCAAGCCGCCTTCCGGGACAGGGAGCAAAACATTCAGTACTTC.